Shown below are 10 T cell receptor beta chains from a single sample sequenced in a study of T cells in Graves' hyperthyroidism and ophthalmopathy (dated 2019 in TCRdb). Library generation was performed with multiplex PCR. Sequenced on an Illumina HiSeq 2000. The TCR beta CDR3 regions were amplified from the RNA transcripts. The TCR CDR3 was subjected to a first round of RT-PCR using the HTBI primer set and the Qiagen OneStep RT-PCR kit. TCRdb itself trimmed the public reads at Q25 with fastp, ran MiXCR and retained productive beta chains. Each CDR3 protein gets just one entry, which takes the most common genes and DNA from the rows behind it. Here the sample has a few hundred thousand distinct CDR3 sequences; over 15% occur a single time. The leading ten clones occupy about 50% of the sample. Sample: blood. The receptor source for this set is a woman aged 55-69 years with Graves' ophthalmopathy.

This chain joins TRBV14 and TRBJ2-5; a possible D gene is TRBD2 (6 bases). Deletions cut 1 base from V and 5 bases from J, with 17 bases between. Germline lookup yields CDR1 SGHDN and CDR2 FVKESK. The CDR3 covers 16 residues. This chain's CDR3 is CASSQGASTGVETQYF. In nucleotides, the CDR3 is TGTGCCAGCAGCCAAGGGGCCTCGACGGGGGTGGAGACCCAGTACTTC.

Ten or more counts support this clonotype. The V call is TRBV7-2, the J call TRBJ1-2, with a weak D call TRBD1 (5 bases). The CDR3 is made up of 20 amino acids. The germline CDR1 and CDR2 sequences are SGHTA and FQGNSA. V dropped 0 bases and J dropped 7 bases, with 30 bases sitting between them. The CDR3 spells CASSLAVDGRTRLERGGYTF. The CDR3, as DNA: TGTGCCAGCAGCTTAGCGGTGGACGGACGGACGAGGCTTGAAAGGGGTGGCTACACCTTC.

As concerns this clonotype: Likely a read error: the CDR3 ends without its conserved phenylalanine or tryptophan. V usage is TRBV11-2 and J usage is TRBJ1-2; D perhaps matches TRBD1 (5 bases). Trimming pared 0 bases from V and 8 bases from J, leaving 13 bases between. Looked up from germline, CDR1 is SGHAT and CDR2 is FQNNGV. The CDR3 consists of 14 residues. The CDR3 loop reads CASSLDGRADGYTL. CDR3 nucleotides: TGTGCCAGCAGCTTAGATGGCAGGGCGGACGGCTACACCCTC.

This clonotype was counted many times. V gene TRBV13 combines with J gene TRBJ2-1, with 16 bases identical to TRBD2. The CDR3 is 18 residues long. V gave up 5 bases and J gave up 8 bases; unmatched junction bases: 12. The germline CDR1 and CDR2 sequences are PRHDT and FYEKMQ (reference sequence). CDR3 coding DNA: TGTGCCAGCAGCCTTGGGACTAGCGGGAGGGGCGTTGAGGATGAGCAGTTCTTC. This gives the protein CASSLGTSGRGVEDEQFF.

This clonotype was detected only a few times. A clone one base away is much larger, so this may be a read error. The V and J genes are TRBV6-1 and TRBJ2-1; possibly TRBD2 for D (6 bases). The CDR3 loop spans 15 amino acids. Trimming took off 6 bases at V and 10 bases at J, with 22 bases between the two ends. Germline V gene sequence: CDR1 MNHNS, CDR2 SASEGT. The CDR3 sequence: CASRQIGGATYEQFF. Written as DNA, the CDR3 is TGTGCCAGCAGACAAATAGGAGGGGCCACTTACGAGCAGTTCTTC.

This clonotype was seen more than once but under ten times. This chain connects TRBV9 to TRBJ1-5; no definite D call. Trimming removed 0 bases at V and 0 bases at J, with 7 bases between. The CDR3 contains 15 residues. CDR1 and CDR2 (germline): SGDLS, YYNGEE. CDR3 in DNA: TGTGCCAGCAGCGTAGGAGTGGGTAGCAATCAGCCCCAGCATTTT. Amino acid sequence: CASSVGVGSNQPQHF.

This clonotype was recorded many times. The chain links TRBV9 to TRBJ2-2, with TRBD2 identical over 10 bases. This CDR3 region has 16 residues. V lost 5 bases to trimming and J lost 0 bases; unmatched junction nucleotides: 4. Germline V gene lookup returns CDR1 SGDLS and CDR2 YYNGEE. DNA of the CDR3: TGTGCCAGCAGACGTCTAGCGGGGGCGAACACCGGGGAGCTGTTTTTT. Protein sequence: CASRRLAGANTGELFF.

The sample holds many counts of this clonotype. The chain carries TRBV4-2 and TRBJ2-7; 11 bases fit TRBD2. The junction had 5 bases not matched to a gene; V was cut back by 4 bases and J by 0 bases. The CDR3 is 16 amino acids. Germline V gives CDR1 LGHNA, CDR2 YNFKEQ. The CDR3 region has the DNA TGTGCCAGCAGCCTATTAGCGGGAGGGAGCTCCTACGAGCAGTACTTC. It encodes CASSLLAGGSSYEQYF.

The rearrangement uses TRBV9 and TRBJ2-2; possible D gene TRBD1, 6 bases. The CDR3 spans 15 residues. In germline, CDR1 is SGDLS, CDR2 YYNGEE. Trimming took off 0 bases at V and 3 bases at J, with 9 bases between the two ends. The CDR3 protein is CASSVVQGHTGELFF. CDR3 bases: TGTGCCAGCAGCGTAGTTCAGGGGCACACCGGGGAGCTGTTTTTT.

This clonotype was seen a handful of times. The chain recombines TRBV9 with TRBJ2-5; TRBD2 agrees at 8 bases. This CDR3 has 15 residues. Germline CDR1 reads SGDLS; CDR2 reads YYNGEE. J was trimmed by 5 bases and V by 3 bases; bases with no gene match: 9. CDR3 DNA sequence: TGTGCCAGCAGCGGCCCCCGGGGGGGGACGGAGACCCAGTACTTC. Its translation is CASSGPRGGTETQYF.